Detailed here is one TCR beta chain. This sample is drawn from a study of blood T cell repertoires in COVID-19. About the study: Spain, Italy and the United States supplied samples that represented acute and convalescent COVID-19. Sources were T cells, B-cell-depleted T cells, or PBMCs; the material itself was cDNA or gDNA.

In the original processing: Amplifying reference gene primers gave estimates of nucleated cell counts. This table comes from immunoSEQ multiplex PCR, and its TCRdb copy is limited to in-frame clones, with some not included. The V and J calls and clone size come from that table; D and trimming were worked out from the DNA. In the table there are approximately 99,000 clones, roughly 89% of which are singletons. Germline CDR1 is MNHEY and CDR2 is SVGAGI. The CDR3 is 15 amino acids. V dropped 7 bases and J dropped 2; count of bases not matched to a gene: 9. This receptor was obtained from a man aged 65 to 79 with active or convalescent COVID-19. V and J are TRBV6-5 and TRBJ1-1; TRBD1 matches at 8 bases. The sequenced sample consisted of peripheral blood. CDR3: CASTLNRGVNTEAFF. The CDR3 DNA reads TGTGCCAGCACCTTAAACAGGGGGGTAAACACTGAAGCTTTCTTT.